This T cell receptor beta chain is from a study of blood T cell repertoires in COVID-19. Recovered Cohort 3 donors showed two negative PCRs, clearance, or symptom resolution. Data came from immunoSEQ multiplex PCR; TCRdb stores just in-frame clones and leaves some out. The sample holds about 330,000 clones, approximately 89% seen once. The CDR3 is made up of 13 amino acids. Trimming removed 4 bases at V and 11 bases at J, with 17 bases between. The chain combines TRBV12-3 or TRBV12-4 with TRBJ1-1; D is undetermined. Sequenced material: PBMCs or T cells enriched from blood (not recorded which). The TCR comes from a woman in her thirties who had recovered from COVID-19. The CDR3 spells CASSSQRLGEAFF. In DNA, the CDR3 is TGTGCCAGCAGTTCCCAGCGCCTTGGGGAGGCTTTCTTT.